These 20 T cell receptor beta chains were sequenced from one sample in a study of identical twins. TCRdb itself ran the 5' RACE reads through MiXCR, one entry per CDR3 protein. Here the sample spans about 530,000 distinct CDR3 sequences, 20% to 25% being singletons. Another study also made use of these data, one on yellow fever vaccine responses in identical twins.

The sequenced material came from CD4+ T cells sorted from blood. The receptors derive from a woman under 30 in good health.

This clonotype was detected ten times or more. The chain joins TRBV11-2 to TRBJ2-3; no definite D call. There are 15 residues in the CDR3. Per germline, CDR1 SGHAT and CDR2 FQNNGV. Trimming stripped 4 bases from V and 1 base from J, with 12 bases between. CDR3 loop: CASSYWVERTDTQYF. In DNA, the CDR3 is TGTGCCAGCAGCTACTGGGTGGAACGCACAGATACGCAGTATTTT.

This clonotype was counted between two and nine times. This sequence joins TRBV4-1 and TRBJ1-1; 8 bases match TRBD1. Germline CDR1 and CDR2: MGHRA and YSYEKL. V trimming: 3 bases; J trimming: 5 bases; junction bases outside the gene matches: 11. The length of the CDR3 is 16 residues. CDR3 amino acids: CASSHPDRAKGTEAFF. CDR3 bases: TGCGCCAGCAGCCACCCGGACAGGGCGAAAGGGACTGAAGCTTTCTTT.

This clonotype was counted ten times or more. The chain has TRBV7-3 and TRBJ2-2; tentatively, D is TRBD1 (6 bases). Germline assignment: CDR1 SGHTA and CDR2 FQGTGA. This CDR3 has 15 amino acids. Trimming took 1 base from V and 1 from J, leaving 7 bases between them. The CDR3 loop reads CASSLRGQNTGELFF. In nucleotides, the CDR3 is TGTGCCAGCAGCTTAAGGGGACAGAACACCGGGGAGCTGTTTTTT.

The table lists this clonotype with a few counts. The rearrangement uses TRBV20-1 and TRBJ2-5; the D gene is possibly TRBD1 (6 bases). Germline loops: CDR1 DFQATT, CDR2 SNEGSKA (reference sequence). V dropped 6 bases and J dropped 8 bases, with 16 bases sitting between them. The CDR3 loop spans 12 amino acids. The CDR3 loop is CSAPRGELTQYF. In DNA form, the CDR3 reads TGCAGTGCACCCAGGGGAGAGTTAACCCAGTACTTC.

This clonotype appeared many times. The chain's CDR3 is CSVRGTSGSGEQFF. The CDR3 DNA is TGCAGCGTTCGAGGGACTAGCGGGAGTGGTGAGCAGTTCTTC. The chain combines TRBV29-1 with TRBJ2-1; 14 bases fit TRBD2. The CDR3 is 14 amino acids. Trimming cost V 5 bases and J 9 bases; bases outside gene matches: 6. In germline, CDR1 is SQVTM, CDR2 ANQGSEA.

This clonotype was seen more than once but under ten times. The chain employs TRBV5-1 and TRBJ2-4, with TRBD2 identical over 12 bases. The germline gives CDR1 SGHRS, CDR2 YFSETQ. Trimming at V came to 2 bases and at J to 2 bases, leaving 8 bases not matched to a gene. CDR3 size: 18 residues. CDR3 DNA sequence: TGCGCCAGCAGCTTCCTCATGACTAGCGGGAGTTCCAAAAACATTCAGTACTTC. This translates into CASSFLMTSGSSKNIQYF.

This chain links TRBV7-9 with TRBJ1-1; 10 bases are a match to TRBD1. The germline CDR1 and CDR2 sequences are SEHNR and FQNEAQ (reference sequence). CDR3 size: 15 residues. With 5 bases clipped from V and 7 bases from J, the junction kept 10 bases outside the gene matches. The CDR3 region is CASSQDPGQGFEAFF. CDR3 nucleotides: TGTGCCAGCAGCCAAGACCCGGGACAGGGGTTTGAAGCTTTCTTT.

This clonotype occurred a few times. The chain carries TRBV20-1 and TRBJ1-5; TRBD1 matches at 7 bases. In germline, CDR1 is DFQATT, CDR2 SNEGSKA (reference sequence). CDR3 length: 14 residues. V was pared by 6 bases and J by 3 bases, with 8 bases of the junction left unmatched. The CDR3 DNA is TGCAGTGCAGTCCGGGACAGCCACAATCAGCCCCAGCATTTT. Translating gives CSAVRDSHNQPQHF.

The chain couples TRBV29-1 to TRBJ2-5; D is undetermined. Germline V gene sequence: CDR1 SQVTM, CDR2 ANQGSEA. The V gene lost 1 base and the J gene lost 1 base, with 7 bases spanning the gap. CDR3 length: 13 residues. The CDR3 region is CSVEGSIQETQYF. CDR3 coding DNA: TGCAGCGTTGAAGGCAGCATCCAAGAGACCCAGTACTTC.

The table lists this clonotype with a few counts. The chain uses TRBV28 and TRBJ2-3; the D gene is possibly TRBD1 (6 bases). In germline, CDR1 is MDHEN, CDR2 SYDVKM. V shed 6 bases and J shed 5 bases, with 21 bases lying between them. The CDR3 covers 16 residues. CDR3: CASSQRGHSRKDTQYF. Written as DNA, the CDR3 is TGTGCCAGCAGCCAAAGGGGACACTCACGAAAAGATACGCAGTATTTT.

This clonotype was counted only a few times. This rearrangement joins TRBV4-2 to TRBJ2-1; 8 bases map to TRBD2. Per germline, CDR1 LGHNA and CDR2 YNFKEQ. V trimming: 0 bases; J trimming: 5 bases; junction bases outside the gene matches: 9. This CDR3 has 17 residues. The CDR3 DNA is TGTGCCAGCAGCCAAGATGTTTATCGGGGGGGTCACAATGAGCAGTTCTTC. Its protein product is CASSQDVYRGGHNEQFF.

The chain carries TRBV7-8 and TRBJ2-5; D is unresolved. Per the germline V gene, CDR1 is SGHVS and CDR2 is FQNEAQ. This CDR3 comprises 12 residues. Between the trimmed V and J ends, which lost 5 bases and 4 bases, there was a span of 8 bases. The chain's CDR3 is CASSMVAETQYF. The CDR3 nucleotides read TGTGCCAGCAGCATGGTGGCAGAGACCCAGTACTTC.

This clonotype has a handful of counts. This chain joins TRBV20-1 and TRBJ2-7; 7 nucleotides align to TRBD1. Germline CDR1 is DFQATT and CDR2 is SNEGSKA (reference sequence). The CDR3 is 16 residues long. V shed 0 bases and J 0 bases; nucleotides not matched to a gene: 8. The CDR3 nucleotides are TGCAGTGCTAGAGATATGCAGGGGGTGCACTCCTACGAGCAGTACTTC. Translating gives CSARDMQGVHSYEQYF.

Notes on this clonotype: One base separates it from a far larger clone, so it is likely a read error. J is TRBJ2-2 and V is TRBV7-8, with TRBD1 matching over 7 bases. Germline values: CDR1 SGHVS, CDR2 FQNEAQ. CDR3 size: 15 residues. V shed 7 bases and J 0 bases; nucleotides not matched to a gene: 5. The CDR3 sequence is CASNPGTANTGELFF. The CDR3 bases are TGTGCCAGCAACCCCGGGACAGCGAACACCGGGGAGCTGTTTTTT.

This clonotype was found a few times. The chain uses TRBV7-3 and TRBJ2-3; 9 bases line up with TRBD2. The germline V gene encodes CDR1 SGHTA and CDR2 FQGTGA. The CDR3 is 15 residues long. V lost 3 bases to trimming and J lost 6 bases; unmatched junction nucleotides: 7. The CDR3 nucleotides read TGTGCCAGCAGCTTGGCGGGAGGGCCTAGGGATACGCAGTATTTT. Protein: CASSLAGGPRDTQYF.

This clonotype showed up just a few times. This chain connects TRBV29-1 to TRBJ2-7, with 14 bases fitting TRBD2. V trimming: 7 bases; J trimming: 5 bases; junction bases outside the gene matches: 7. This CDR3 region has 14 residues. Germline CDR1 is SQVTM and CDR2 is ANQGSEA. The chain's CDR3 is CSAASGLAGDEQYF. In DNA, the CDR3 is TGCAGCGCCGCATCGGGACTAGCGGGAGACGAGCAGTACTTC.

The rearrangement links TRBV15 to TRBJ2-1, with 14 bases that match TRBD2. With V trimmed by 4 bases and J by 5 bases, 7 bases remained unmatched. CDR3 length equals 17 residues. The germline gives CDR1 LNHNV, CDR2 YYDKDF (reference sequence). The CDR3 spells CATSKTSGRARDNEQFF. The CDR3 DNA is TGTGCCACCAGCAAGACTAGCGGGAGGGCCCGGGACAATGAGCAGTTCTTC.

This clonotype was observed a handful of times. The V gene is TRBV15, the J gene TRBJ2-5, with D possibly being TRBD1 or TRBD2 (6 bases each). CDR1 and CDR2 (germline): LNHNV, YYDKDF (reference sequence). There are 15 residues in the CDR3. Trimming cost V 2 bases and J 5 bases, with 15 bases left between them. The CDR3 DNA reads TGTGCCACCAGCAGAATCCGGGGGACATGGGAGACCCAGTACTTC. It yields the protein CATSRIRGTWETQYF. Supplemented by reference TRBV15 and TRBJ2-5, the full variable domain reads DAMVIQNPRYQVTQFGKPVTLSCSQTLNHNVMYWYQQKSSQAPKLLFHYYDKDFNNEADTPDNFQSRRPNTSFCFLDIRSPGLGDTAMYLCATSRIRGTWETQYFGPGTRLLVL.

In DNA, the CDR3 is TGCAGTGCTAGAGATCCTCGGGGAGAAGAGACCCAGTACTTC. It yields the protein CSARDPRGEETQYF. The rearrangement links TRBV20-1 to TRBJ2-5, with a possible D match to TRBD2 (5 bases). The CDR3 has 14 residues. Trimming shortened V by 0 bases and J by 3 bases, and 11 bases separated the two germline ends. Per germline, CDR1 DFQATT and CDR2 SNEGSKA (reference sequence).

About this clonotype: Possible read error: a much larger clone is one base away. The rearrangement uses TRBV20-1 and TRBJ2-4; D call uncertain. Germline V gives CDR1 DFQATT, CDR2 SNEGSKA (reference sequence). The CDR3 totals 16 residues. For the CDR3, the DNA is TGCTGTGCTAGTACGATGGGTCCCTTGGCCAAAAACATTCAGTACTTC. As protein: CCASTMGPLAKNIQYF.